This T cell receptor (beta chain) is from a study of cytomegalovirus exposure and HLA in healthy donors. Use of 60 Vbeta and 13 Jbeta primers characterized the PCR. The protocol was immunoSEQ multiplex PCR, while the TCRdb copy is restricted to in-frame clones and leaves out a portion. The sample records 130,000 or so clones, 87% being singletons. This clone was detected once. Germline trimming cut 5 bases from V and 4 bases from J; bases unmatched to any gene: 8. The CDR3 has 14 residues. Germline V gene sequence: CDR1 SGHTA, CDR2 FQGNSA. The V call is TRBV7-2, the J call TRBJ2-7; 7 nucleotides match TRBD1. The receptor's source is a woman in her thirties in good health and CMV-seronegative. Material for sequencing was PBMCs. CDR3 in amino acids: CASSPRQGLYEQYF. The DNA for the CDR3 is TGTGCCAGCAGCCCCCGACAGGGCTTATACGAGCAGTACTTC.